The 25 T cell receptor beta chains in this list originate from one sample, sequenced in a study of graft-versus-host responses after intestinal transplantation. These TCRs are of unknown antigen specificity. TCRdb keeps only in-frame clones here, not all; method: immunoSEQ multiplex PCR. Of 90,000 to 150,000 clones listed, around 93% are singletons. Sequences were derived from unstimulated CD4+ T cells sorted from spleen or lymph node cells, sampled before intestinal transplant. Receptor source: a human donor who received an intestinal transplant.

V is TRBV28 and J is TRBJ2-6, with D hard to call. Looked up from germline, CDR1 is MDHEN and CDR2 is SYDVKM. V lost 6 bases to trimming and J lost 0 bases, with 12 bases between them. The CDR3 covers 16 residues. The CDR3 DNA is TGTGCCAGCAGCTCCCCCGGTCGCTCTGGGGCCAACGTCCTGACTTTC. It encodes CASSSPGRSGANVLTF.

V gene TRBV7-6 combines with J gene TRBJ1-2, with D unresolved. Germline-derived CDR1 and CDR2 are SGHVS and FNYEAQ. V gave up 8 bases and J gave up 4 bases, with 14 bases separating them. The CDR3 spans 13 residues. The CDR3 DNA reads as TGTGCCAGCGCCCCCCGGAACCTCTATGGCTACACCTTC. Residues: CASAPRNLYGYTF.

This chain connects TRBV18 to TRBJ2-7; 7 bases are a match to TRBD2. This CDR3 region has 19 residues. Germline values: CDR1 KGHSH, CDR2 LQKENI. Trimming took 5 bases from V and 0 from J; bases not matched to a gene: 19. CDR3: CASSLQLTQGSGNSYEQYF. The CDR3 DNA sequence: TGTGCCAGCTCATTGCAATTAACCCAGGGAAGCGGGAACTCCTACGAGCAGTACTTC.

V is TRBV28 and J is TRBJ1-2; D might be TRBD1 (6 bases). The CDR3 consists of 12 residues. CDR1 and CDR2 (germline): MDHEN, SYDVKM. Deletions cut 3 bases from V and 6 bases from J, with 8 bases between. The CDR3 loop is CASSFRTDGYTF. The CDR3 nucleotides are TGTGCCAGCAGTTTCAGGACAGATGGCTACACCTTC.

This chain's CDR3 is CASIPLERGTYGYTF. CDR3 in DNA: TGTGCCAGCATCCCCCTCGAGCGGGGGACCTATGGCTACACCTTC. The chain recombines TRBV7-9 with TRBJ1-2; TRBD1 might be the D (5 bases). Trimming took 7 bases from V and 4 from J, leaving 19 bases between them. This CDR3 comprises 15 residues. In germline, CDR1 is SEHNR, CDR2 FQNEAQ (reference sequence).

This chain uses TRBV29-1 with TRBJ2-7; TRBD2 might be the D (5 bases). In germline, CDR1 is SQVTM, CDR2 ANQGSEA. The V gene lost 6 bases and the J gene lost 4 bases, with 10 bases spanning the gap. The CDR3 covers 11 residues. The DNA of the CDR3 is TGCAGCGTCCTATCGGGGTACGAGCAGTACTTC. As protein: CSVLSGYEQYF.

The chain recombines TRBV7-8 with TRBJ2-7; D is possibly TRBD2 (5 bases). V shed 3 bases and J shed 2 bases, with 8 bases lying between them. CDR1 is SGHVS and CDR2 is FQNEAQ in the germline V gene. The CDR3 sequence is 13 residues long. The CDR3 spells CASSFEGAYEQYF. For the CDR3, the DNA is TGTGCCAGCAGCTTCGAGGGAGCCTACGAGCAGTACTTC.

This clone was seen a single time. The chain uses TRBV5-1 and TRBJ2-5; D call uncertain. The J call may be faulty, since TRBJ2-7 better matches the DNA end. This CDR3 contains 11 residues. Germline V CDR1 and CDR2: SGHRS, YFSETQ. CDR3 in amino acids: CASSFNYEQYF. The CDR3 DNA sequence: TGCGCCAGCAGCTTCAACTACGAGCAGTACTTC.

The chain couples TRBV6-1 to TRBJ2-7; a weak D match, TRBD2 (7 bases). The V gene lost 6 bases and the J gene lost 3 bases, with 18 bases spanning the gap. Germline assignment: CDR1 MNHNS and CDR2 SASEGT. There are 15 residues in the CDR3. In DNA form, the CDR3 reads TGTGCCAGCAGGACTCGGGGGGCCACCCTCTACGAGCAGTACTTC. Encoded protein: CASRTRGATLYEQYF.

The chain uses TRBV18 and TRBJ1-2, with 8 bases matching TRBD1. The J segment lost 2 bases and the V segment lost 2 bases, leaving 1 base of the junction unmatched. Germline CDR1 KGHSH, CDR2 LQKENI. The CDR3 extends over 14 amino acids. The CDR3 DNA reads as TGTGCCAGCTCACCAGACAGGGGAAACTATGGCTACACCTTC. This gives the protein CASSPDRGNYGYTF.

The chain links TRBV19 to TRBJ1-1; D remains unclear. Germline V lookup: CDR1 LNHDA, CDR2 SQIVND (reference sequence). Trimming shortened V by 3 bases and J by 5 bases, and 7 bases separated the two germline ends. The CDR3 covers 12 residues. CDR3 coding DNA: TGTGCCAGTAGTATGGTTCGGACTGAAGCTTTCTTT. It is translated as CASSMVRTEAFF.

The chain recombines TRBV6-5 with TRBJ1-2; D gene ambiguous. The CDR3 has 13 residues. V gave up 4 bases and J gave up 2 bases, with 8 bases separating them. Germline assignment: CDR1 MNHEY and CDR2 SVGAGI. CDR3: CASSLRQNYGYTF. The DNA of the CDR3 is TGTGCCAGCAGTTTACGACAAAACTATGGCTACACCTTC.

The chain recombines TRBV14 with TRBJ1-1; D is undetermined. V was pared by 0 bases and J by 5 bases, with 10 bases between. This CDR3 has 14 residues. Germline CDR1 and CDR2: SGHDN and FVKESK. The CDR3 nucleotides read TGTGCCAGCAGCCAAGATTGGTTTCAAACTGAAGCTTTCTTT. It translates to CASSQDWFQTEAFF.

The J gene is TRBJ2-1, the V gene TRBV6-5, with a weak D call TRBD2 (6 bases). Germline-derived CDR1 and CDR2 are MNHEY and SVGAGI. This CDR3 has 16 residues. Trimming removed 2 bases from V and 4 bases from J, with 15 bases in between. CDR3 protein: CASSYETGVRYNEQFF. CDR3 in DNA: TGTGCCAGCAGTTACGAAACGGGAGTGAGGTACAATGAGCAGTTCTTC.

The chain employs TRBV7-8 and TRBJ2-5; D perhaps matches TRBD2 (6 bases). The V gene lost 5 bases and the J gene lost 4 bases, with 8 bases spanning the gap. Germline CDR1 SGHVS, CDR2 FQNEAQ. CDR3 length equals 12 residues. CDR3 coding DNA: TGTGCCAGCAGCATGGGGGGAGAGACCCAGTACTTC. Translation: CASSMGGETQYF.

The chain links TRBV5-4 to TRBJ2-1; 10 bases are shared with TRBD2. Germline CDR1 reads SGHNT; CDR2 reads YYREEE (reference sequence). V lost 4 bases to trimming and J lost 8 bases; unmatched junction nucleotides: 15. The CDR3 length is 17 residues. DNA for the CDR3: TGTGCCAGCAGCCCACTAAATCCTAGCGGGAGTATCGATGAGCAGTTCTTC. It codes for CASSPLNPSGSIDEQFF.

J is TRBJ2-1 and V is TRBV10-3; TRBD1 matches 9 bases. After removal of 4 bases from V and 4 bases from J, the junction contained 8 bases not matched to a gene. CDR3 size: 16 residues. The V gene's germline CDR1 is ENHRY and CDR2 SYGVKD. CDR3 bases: TGTGCCATCAGTGGCGCCGGGACAGGGTCATACAATGAGCAGTTCTTC. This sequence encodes CAISGAGTGSYNEQFF.

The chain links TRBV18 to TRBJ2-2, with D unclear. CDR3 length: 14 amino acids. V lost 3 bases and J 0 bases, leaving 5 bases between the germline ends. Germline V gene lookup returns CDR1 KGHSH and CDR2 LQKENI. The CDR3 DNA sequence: TGTGCCAGCTCACCCTCCGCGAACACCGGGGAGCTGTTTTTT. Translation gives CASSPSANTGELFF.

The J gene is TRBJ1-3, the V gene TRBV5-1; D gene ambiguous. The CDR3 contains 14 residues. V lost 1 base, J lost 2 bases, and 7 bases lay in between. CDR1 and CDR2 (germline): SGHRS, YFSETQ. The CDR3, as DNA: TGCGCCAGCAGCTTGTCGACGGCTGGAAACACCATATATTTT. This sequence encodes CASSLSTAGNTIYF.

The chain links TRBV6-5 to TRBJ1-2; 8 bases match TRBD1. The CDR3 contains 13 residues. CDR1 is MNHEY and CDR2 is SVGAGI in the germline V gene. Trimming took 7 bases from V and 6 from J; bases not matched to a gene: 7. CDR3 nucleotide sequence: TGTGCCAGCAACACGGACAGGGAAGATGGCTACACCTTC. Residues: CASNTDREDGYTF.

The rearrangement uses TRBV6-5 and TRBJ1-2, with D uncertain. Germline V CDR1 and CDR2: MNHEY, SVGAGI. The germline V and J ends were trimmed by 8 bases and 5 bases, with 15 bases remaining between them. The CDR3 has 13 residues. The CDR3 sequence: CASSKEGRYGYTF. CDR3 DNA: TGTGCCAGCTCTAAGGAGGGAAGGTATGGCTACACCTTC.

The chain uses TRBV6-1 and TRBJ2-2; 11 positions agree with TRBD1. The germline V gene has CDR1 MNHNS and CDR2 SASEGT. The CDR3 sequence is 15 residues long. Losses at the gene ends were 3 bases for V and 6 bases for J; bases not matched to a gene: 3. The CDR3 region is CASSDPGQGAGELFF. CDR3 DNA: TGTGCCAGCAGTGACCCGGGACAGGGGGCCGGGGAGCTGTTTTTT.

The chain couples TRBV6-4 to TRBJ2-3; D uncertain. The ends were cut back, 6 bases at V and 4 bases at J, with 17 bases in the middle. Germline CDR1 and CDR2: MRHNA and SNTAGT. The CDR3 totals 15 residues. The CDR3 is CASSLRELSADTQYF. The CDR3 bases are TGTGCCAGCAGCCTACGTGAGCTCAGCGCAGATACGCAGTATTTT.

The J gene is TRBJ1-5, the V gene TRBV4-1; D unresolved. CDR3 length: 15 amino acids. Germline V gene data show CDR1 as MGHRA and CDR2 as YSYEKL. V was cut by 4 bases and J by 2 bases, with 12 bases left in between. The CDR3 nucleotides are TGCGCCAGCAGCCTCGGGGATTTTGGCAATCAGCCCCAGCATTTT. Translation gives CASSLGDFGNQPQHF.

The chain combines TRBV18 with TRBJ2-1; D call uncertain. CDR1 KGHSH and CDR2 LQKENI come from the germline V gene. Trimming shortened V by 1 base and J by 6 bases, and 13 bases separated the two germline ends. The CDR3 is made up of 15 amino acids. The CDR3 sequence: CASSPLSLQSNEQFF. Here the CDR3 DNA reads TGTGCCAGCTCACCACTTTCACTACAGAGCAATGAGCAGTTCTTC.